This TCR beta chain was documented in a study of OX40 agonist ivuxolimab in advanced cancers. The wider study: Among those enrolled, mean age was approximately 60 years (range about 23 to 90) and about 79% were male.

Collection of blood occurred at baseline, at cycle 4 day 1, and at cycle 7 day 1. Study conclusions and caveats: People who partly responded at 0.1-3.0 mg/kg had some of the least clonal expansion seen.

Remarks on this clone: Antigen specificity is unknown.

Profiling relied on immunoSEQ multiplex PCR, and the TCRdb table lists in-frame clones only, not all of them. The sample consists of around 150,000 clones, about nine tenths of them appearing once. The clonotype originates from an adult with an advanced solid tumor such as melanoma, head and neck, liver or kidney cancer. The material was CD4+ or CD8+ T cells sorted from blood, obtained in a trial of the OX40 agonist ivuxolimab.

In DNA, the CDR3 is TGTGCCAGCAGTTTAGGGCCGGACAGCCCAAACTATGGCTACACCTTC. Translating gives CASSLGPDSPNYGYTF. The chain is built from TRBV28 and TRBJ1-2, with a tentative D call TRBD1 (6 bases). The germline gives CDR1 MDHEN, CDR2 SYDVKM. Trimming stripped 2 bases from V and 2 bases from J, with 15 bases between. The CDR3 extends over 16 amino acids.